This T cell receptor beta chain was sequenced in a study of T cell repertoires in cytomegalovirus infection (dated 2019 in TCRdb). For the study in its entirety: Peptide stimulations targeted recently identified HLA-C-restricted CMV epitopes, whose presentation resists viral immunomodulation, together with well-studied HLA-B-restricted epitopes. Because public TCR beta signatures pointed to carriage of CMV infection together with the matching HLA type, the HLA type of each donor mattered for the analysis.

This clonotype was found once. Its antigen is currently not known. Base qualities are not at hand, and no much larger clone is one base apart. A single read offers scant evidence. Summary of the overall study and its limitations: The ex vivo response was dominated by HLA-C-restricted CMV-specific TCR beta clonotypes, which also provided the single most frequent clonotype in two of eight donors. Carriers of CMV infection plus the relevant HLA type were discriminated by the cumulative frequency of public TCR beta family members in the study cohort and in an independent roughly 370-donor cohort.

The sequencer listed for this sample is Illumina HiSeq 1500. The public sequencing data were trimmed at Q25 with fastp and processed into clonotypes with MiXCR by TCRdb, which kept only in-frame beta chains. Entries are consolidated by CDR3 protein sequence, retaining the most common genes and DNA. Recorded for this sample are under 850,000 distinct CDR3 sequences; about 30% of them occurred a single time. The top ten clonotypes cover about 18% of the sample. What the treatment or condition label conveys for this sample: in vitro stimulation with specific CMV peptide epitopes to enrich CMV-specific T cells. V lost 7 bases and J lost 3 bases, and the count of bases not matched to a germline gene is 6. Its CDR3 holds 13 amino acids, cysteine through phenylalanine. CDR3 DNA only is kept here, 39 bases in frame from base 1. In the germline V gene (reference sequence), CDR1 corresponds to SGHNT and CDR2 to YYREEE.

Source: cultured PBMCs, taken from culture after CMV antigen stimulation. This TCR was sampled from a human donor in good health (CMV status not recorded). Some clones in this sample may be carry-over from other donors' samples. This chain is built from TRBV5-4 and TRBJ2-5; the central 7 bases match TRBD1. The CDR3 protein is CASLDTGEETQYF. In nucleotides, the sequence is TGTGCCAGCCTCGATACAGGGGAAGAGACCCAGTACTTC.